These T cell receptor beta chains were read from a single sample in a study of blood T cell repertoires in COVID-19. Sequencing used immunoSEQ multiplex PCR; TCRdb keeps in-frame clones, though not all of them. The table has about 150,000 clones, roughly 86% seen once. Sequenced sample: PBMCs or T cells enriched from blood (not recorded which). The origin of the receptors is a woman between 45 and 65 years old with acute COVID-19. Each CDR3 is given with its conserved first and last residue. The D gene is left open where the match is weak. Rows may omit the clone size; those that give it use once, few, many or a size class.

D gene	J gene	clone size	V gene	CDR3 protein	CDR3 DNA
TRBD1	TRBJ2-6	-	TRBV24-1	CATTPRDRDPSGANVLTF	TGTGCCACCACCCCCCGGGACAGGGACCCCTCGGGGGCCAACGTCCTGACTTTC
TRBD1	TRBJ2-7	-	TRBV2	CASRGQGRFSYEQYF	TGTGCCAGCAGGGGACAGGGCCGATTCTCCTACGAGCAGTACTTC
-	TRBJ2-2	-	TRBV5-4	CASSFLSSSNTGELFF	TGTGCCAGCTCATTTTTAAGCAGTAGCAACACCGGGGAGCTGTTTTTT
TRBD1	TRBJ1-4	-	TRBV7-9	CASSLGQSVNEKLFF	TGTGCCAGCAGCTTGGGACAGAGCGTTAATGAAAAACTGTTTTTT
-	TRBJ2-7	-	TRBV14	CASSPRRVGYEQYF	TGTGCCAGCAGCCCCCGCAGGGTTGGCTACGAGCAGTACTTC
-	TRBJ1-2	-	TRBV29-1	CSVVDRGINYGYTF	TGCAGCGTTGTGGATCGGGGGATAAACTATGGCTACACCTTC
-	TRBJ1-1	few	TRBV19	CATYKNTEAFF	TGTGCCACATACAAGAACACTGAAGCTTTCTTT
-	TRBJ1-2	-	TRBV29-1	CSGVVGEGSGGYTF	TGCAGCGGAGTGGTGGGAGAGGGATCGGGTGGCTACACCTTC
TRBD1	TRBJ2-2	-	TRBV10-1	CASAGTGGTGELFF	TGCGCCAGCGCCGGGACAGGAGGGACCGGGGAGCTGTTTTTT
TRBD2	TRBJ2-1	-	TRBV11-3	CASSPPGLAGGHNEQFF	TGTGCCAGCAGCCCCCCCGGACTAGCGGGAGGGCACAATGAGCAGTTCTTC
-	TRBJ2-1	-	TRBV7-8	CASSRLYNEQFF	TGTGCCAGCAGCCGCCTATACAATGAGCAGTTCTTC
-	TRBJ2-1	-	TRBV7-2	CASSLDPSYNEQFF	TGTGCCAGCAGCTTAGATCCTTCCTACAATGAGCAGTTCTTC
TRBD2	TRBJ2-1	-	TRBV2	CASSETSGFLSYNEQFF	TGTGCCAGCAGTGAGACTAGCGGATTTCTCTCCTACAATGAGCAGTTCTTC
TRBD1	TRBJ2-3	once	TRBV19	CASSPGTAITDTQYF	TGTGCCAGTAGTCCAGGGACAGCAATCACAGATACGCAGTATTTT
-	TRBJ2-7	-	TRBV5-1	CASSLAGDSAPSYEQYF	TGCGCCAGCAGCTTGGCCGGGGATTCAGCCCCCTCCTACGAGCAGTACTTC
TRBD1	TRBJ2-4	-	TRBV11-3	CASSFGPDRVQYF	TGTGCCAGCAGCTTCGGCCCGGACAGGGTCCAGTACTTC
TRBD1	TRBJ1-5	-	TRBV4-1	CASSQYRDRGSNSNQPQHF	TGCGCCAGCAGCCAGTACCGGGACAGGGGGTCGAATAGCAATCAGCCCCAGCATTTT
TRBD1	TRBJ1-2	few	TRBV25-1	CASGQGQGQYGYTF	TGTGCCAGCGGACAAGGACAGGGGCAATATGGCTACACCTTC
-	TRBJ2-3	-	TRBV21-1	CASSKDSSGRAADTQYF	TGTGCCAGCAGCAAAGATAGTAGCGGGAGGGCCGCAGATACGCAGTATTTT
TRBD2	TRBJ2-7	-	TRBV7-2	CASNQGLAGLGHEQYF	TGTGCCAGCAACCAGGGACTAGCGGGACTAGGTCACGAGCAGTACTTC
-	TRBJ2-1	-	TRBV28	CASSLGTFNEQFF	TGTGCCAGCAGTCTGGGGACTTTCAATGAGCAGTTCTTC
-	TRBJ2-2	-	TRBV5-8	CASSVPTGSLNTGELFF	TGTGCCAGCAGCGTACCTACGGGGAGCTTGAACACCGGGGAGCTGTTTTTT
-	TRBJ1-4	-	TRBV27	CASSYGRGNEKLFF	TGTGCCAGCAGTTACGGACGGGGAAATGAAAAACTGTTTTTT
-	TRBJ2-3	-	TRBV9	CASSAQPGFSYTQYF	TGTGCCAGCAGCGCACAACCGGGATTCTCTTATACGCAGTATTTT
-	TRBJ2-4	-	TRBV7-2	CASSLGGVRGYDIQYF	TGTGCCAGCAGCTTAGGGGGCGTGAGGGGGTACGACATTCAGTACTTC
TRBD2	TRBJ2-1	-	TRBV3-1/TRBV3-2	CASSQPLCRTRDNEQFF	TGTGCCAGCAGCCAACCGCTATGTAGGACTAGGGACAATGAGCAGTTCTTC
TRBD1	TRBJ1-6	-	TRBV9	CASSPHTGANNSPLHF	TGTGCCAGCAGCCCCCATACAGGGGCCAATAATTCACCCCTCCACTTT
-	TRBJ1-1	-	TRBV6-5	CASSQGFKAFF	TGTGCCAGCAGTCAGGGGTTTAAAGCTTTCTTT
-	TRBJ2-3	few	TRBV7-6	CASSIDLITDTQYF	TGTGCCAGCAGCATTGACTTAATCACAGATACGCAGTATTTT
-	TRBJ1-2	-	TRBV5-4	CASRADYGYTF	TGTGCCAGCAGGGCCGACTATGGCTACACCTTC
-	TRBJ1-5	-	TRBV5-5	CASSFMGRGGQPQHF	TGTGCCAGCAGCTTTATGGGGCGGGGGGGACAGCCCCAGCATTTT
TRBD1	TRBJ1-6	-	TRBV19	CASSILATGVNSPLHF	TGTGCCAGTAGTATCTTAGCGACAGGGGTAAATTCACCCCTCCACTTT
TRBD2	TRBJ2-1	-	TRBV5-1	CASSFGTSGSDNEQFF	TGCGCCAGCAGCTTCGGGACTAGCGGGAGTGATAATGAGCAGTTCTTC
-	TRBJ1-5	-	TRBV19	CASSIGSGNNQPQHF	TGTGCCAGTAGTATAGGGTCCGGTAACAATCAGCCCCAGCATTTT
-	TRBJ1-2	once	TRBV15	CATSRDIGQTEGYTF	TGTGCCACCAGCAGAGATATAGGACAGACGGAAGGCTACACCTTC
-	TRBJ1-5	-	TRBV6-5	CASSYLRGGQPQHF	TGTGCCAGCAGCTACCTAAGGGGGGGTCAGCCCCAGCATTTT
TRBD1	TRBJ2-6	once	TRBV7-3	CASSGRDSSSGANVLTF	TGTGCCAGCAGCGGCCGGGACAGTAGCTCTGGGGCCAACGTCCTGACTTTC
TRBD1	TRBJ2-2	-	TRBV6-4	CASSLGQGTSTGELFF	TGTGCCAGCAGTTTGGGACAGGGGACGTCCACCGGGGAGCTGTTTTTT
TRBD1	TRBJ1-4	-	TRBV19	CASSTQGATNEKLFF	TGTGCCAGTAGTACCCAGGGGGCAACTAATGAAAAACTGTTTTTT
-	TRBJ2-1	-	TRBV5-4	CASSLTSGTYNEQFF	TGTGCCAGCAGCTTGACAAGCGGTACCTACAATGAGCAGTTCTTC
TRBD2	TRBJ2-1	-	TRBV10-2	CASRTSGSGNEQFF	TGCGCTTCGCGGACTAGCGGGAGTGGAAATGAGCAGTTCTTC
-	TRBJ2-1	-	TRBV29-1	CSVRGSHEQFF	TGCAGCGTCCGCGGTAGTCATGAGCAGTTCTTC
TRBD2	TRBJ2-7	-	TRBV3-1/TRBV3-2	CASSLRTSGSSEQYF	TGTGCCAGCAGCCTCAGGACTAGCGGGAGTAGCGAGCAGTACTTC
-	TRBJ2-1	-	TRBV9	CASSPTRLPYNEQFF	TGTGCCAGCAGCCCAACTAGACTCCCCTACAATGAGCAGTTCTTC
TRBD2	TRBJ2-1	-	TRBV19	CASSFRSGGSSYNEQFF	TGTGCCAGTAGTTTCAGGAGCGGGGGGAGCTCCTACAATGAGCAGTTCTTC
-	TRBJ2-5	-	TRBV29-1	CSVEREWETQYF	TGCAGCGTTGAGAGGGAGTGGGAGACCCAGTACTTC
TRBD2	TRBJ2-1	many	TRBV10-2	CASSPRPSGGSYNEQFF	TGCGCCAGCAGTCCTCGGCCCTCGGGGGGTTCCTACAATGAGCAGTTCTTC
-	TRBJ1-5	-	TRBV2	CASSADSGGNQPQHF	TGTGCCAGCAGTGCGGACAGCGGCGGCAATCAGCCCCAGCATTTT